This T cell receptor (beta chain) was captured by sequencing in a study of cytomegalovirus exposure and HLA in healthy donors. Comments on this clone: Antigen unknown.

The germline V gene has CDR1 GTSNPN and CDR2 SVGIG (reference sequence). Trimming at V came to 1 base and at J to 8 bases, leaving 8 bases not matched to a gene. The CDR3 extends over 15 amino acids. Study outcomes and limitations: TCR association rates varied by HLA locus in a later analysis, with DRB1 highest and HLA-C lowest.

With 60 Vbeta and 13 Jbeta primers, the PCR was carried out. TCRdb keeps only in-frame clones here, not all; method: immunoSEQ multiplex PCR. This sample has about 160,000 clones, with around 76% found just once. The clonotype comes from a middle-aged man in good health and CMV-seronegative. Material for sequencing was PBMCs. The chain carries TRBV30 and TRBJ2-1; 10 positions agree with TRBD2. The CDR3 reads CAWSDEAGGVYEQFF. The CDR3 DNA is TGTGCCTGGAGTGACGAAGCGGGAGGGGTCTATGAGCAGTTCTTC.